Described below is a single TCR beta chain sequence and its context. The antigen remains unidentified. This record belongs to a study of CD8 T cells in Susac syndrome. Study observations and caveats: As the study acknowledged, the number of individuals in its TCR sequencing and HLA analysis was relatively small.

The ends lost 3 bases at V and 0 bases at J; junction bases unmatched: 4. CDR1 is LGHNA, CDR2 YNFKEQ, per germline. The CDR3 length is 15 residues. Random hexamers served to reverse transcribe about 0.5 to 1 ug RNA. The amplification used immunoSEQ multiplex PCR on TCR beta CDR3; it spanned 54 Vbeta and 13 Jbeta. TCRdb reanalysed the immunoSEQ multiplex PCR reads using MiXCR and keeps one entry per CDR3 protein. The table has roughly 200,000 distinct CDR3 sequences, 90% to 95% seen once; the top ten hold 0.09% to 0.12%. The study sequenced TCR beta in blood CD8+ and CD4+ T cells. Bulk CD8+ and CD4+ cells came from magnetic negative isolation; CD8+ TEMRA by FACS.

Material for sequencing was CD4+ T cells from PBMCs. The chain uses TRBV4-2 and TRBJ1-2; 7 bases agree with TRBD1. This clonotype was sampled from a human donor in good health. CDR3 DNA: TGTGCCAGCAGCCATCCTGGACAGGCTAACTATGGCTACACCTTC. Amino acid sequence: CASSHPGQANYGYTF.